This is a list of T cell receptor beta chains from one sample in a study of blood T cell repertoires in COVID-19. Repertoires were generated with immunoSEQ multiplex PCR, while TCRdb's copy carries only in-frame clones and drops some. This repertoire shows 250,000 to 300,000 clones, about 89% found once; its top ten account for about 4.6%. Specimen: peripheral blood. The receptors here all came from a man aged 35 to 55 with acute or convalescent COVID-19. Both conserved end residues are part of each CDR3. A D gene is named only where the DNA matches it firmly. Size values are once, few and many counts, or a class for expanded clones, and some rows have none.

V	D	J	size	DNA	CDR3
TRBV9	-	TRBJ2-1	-	TGTGCCAGCAGCAATAGGGGCCTCAGCTCCTACAATGAGCAGTTCTTC	CASSNRGLSSYNEQFF
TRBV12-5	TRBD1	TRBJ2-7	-	TGTGCTAGTGACCGACAGGGTGGAGGTTACGAGCAGTACTTC	CASDRQGGGYEQYF
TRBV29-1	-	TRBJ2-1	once	TGCAGCGTTGGTTTCCACAACTACAATGAGCAGTTCTTC	CSVGFHNYNEQFF
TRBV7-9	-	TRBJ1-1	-	TGTGCCAGCAGCTTGAACAGCATGAACACTGAAGCTTTCTTT	CASSLNSMNTEAFF
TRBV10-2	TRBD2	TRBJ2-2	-	TGCGCCAGCCGGAATAGCGGGGGGAACACCGGGGAGCTGTTTTTT	CASRNSGGNTGELFF
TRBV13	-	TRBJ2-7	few	TGTGCCAGCAGCTTAGGTTCAGGGGCCGCTGGAGAGCAGTACTTC	CASSLGSGAAGEQYF
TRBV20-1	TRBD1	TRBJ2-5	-	TGCAGTGCTAGTCCTAGAACAGGGGTGGCAGAGACCCAGTACTTC	CSASPRTGVAETQYF
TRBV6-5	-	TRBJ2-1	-	TGTGCCAGCAGTCCGGACTCGAGAAATGAGCAGTTCTTC	CASSPDSRNEQFF
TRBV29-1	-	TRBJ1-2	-	TGCAGCGTTGAAGGTCAGGAGGGACCCTATGGCTACACCTTC	CSVEGQEGPYGYTF
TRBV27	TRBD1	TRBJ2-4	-	TGTGCCAGCACCGACTCGACAGGGGCTGCCGGATGGTACTTC	CASTDSTGAAGWYF
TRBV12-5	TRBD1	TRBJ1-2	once	TGTGCTAGTGAGGGACAGGGACGAGGAAACTATGGCTACACCTTC	CASEGQGRGNYGYTF
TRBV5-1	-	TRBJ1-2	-	TGCGCCAGCGCCCCCAGGGTTAACTATGGCTACACCTTC	CASAPRVNYGYTF
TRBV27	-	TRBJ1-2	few	TGTGCCAGCAGTTTAACAGGAGACTATGGCTACACCTTC	CASSLTGDYGYTF